The present entry profiles one T cell receptor beta chain with its context. The antigen remains undetermined. These data are taken from a study of cytomegalovirus exposure and HLA in healthy donors. Notes on the study in general: Some public TCRs appeared in many individuals, while most sequences were rare.

Trimming removed 6 bases at V and 7 bases at J, with 16 bases between. This CDR3 contains 13 residues. Germline V gene sequence: CDR1 GTSNPN, CDR2 SVGIG (reference sequence). Profiled with immunoSEQ multiplex PCR; TCRdb holds only in-frame clones, not every one. This sample has tens of thousands of clones, with roughly 94% found just once. The donors were members of the validation cohort comprising some 120 subjects, separate from the roughly 600-subject first cohort. The source is a woman between 18 and 29 years old in good health and CMV-seropositive. The chain carries TRBV30 and TRBJ1-5; D is perhaps TRBD1 (6 bases). Source material: PBMCs. The CDR3 is CACVQGVGQPQHF. CDR3 nucleotide sequence: TGTGCCTGCGTACAGGGAGTGGGACAGCCCCAGCATTTT.